The sequence of this TCR beta chain was determined in a study of cytomegalovirus exposure and HLA in healthy donors. Across the whole study: The 100 million to 120 million unique TCR beta sequences, from 150 million to 200 million T cells, were found by an earlier analysis.

The CDR3 sequence is 12 residues long. V lost 6 bases and J lost 3, with 9 bases in between. Germline CDR1 is SGHDT and CDR2 is YYEEEE. Turning to this clone: Its antigen is unknown.

The PCR was carried out with 60 Vbeta primers and 13 Jbeta primers. Sequencing was performed with immunoSEQ multiplex PCR; in TCRdb, only in-frame clones are kept and a portion is missing. The sample consists of under 200,000 clones, 65% to 80% of them appearing once. General study points: Published work reported that the classifier diagnosed cytomegalovirus status with high specificity and sensitivity. A later analysis reportedly found that, within productive TCRs, an Asian-associated ancestry cluster had fewer N-insertions than the mean observed across the approximately 600 donors.

The sequencing sample was made of PBMCs. This receptor was obtained from a woman between 40 and 55 years old in good health and CMV-seropositive. The rearrangement uses TRBV5-6 and TRBJ1-1; D gene unclear. The CDR3 region has the DNA TGTGCCAGCACCTCAGGTGACACTGAAGCTTTCTTT. It translates to CASTSGDTEAFF.